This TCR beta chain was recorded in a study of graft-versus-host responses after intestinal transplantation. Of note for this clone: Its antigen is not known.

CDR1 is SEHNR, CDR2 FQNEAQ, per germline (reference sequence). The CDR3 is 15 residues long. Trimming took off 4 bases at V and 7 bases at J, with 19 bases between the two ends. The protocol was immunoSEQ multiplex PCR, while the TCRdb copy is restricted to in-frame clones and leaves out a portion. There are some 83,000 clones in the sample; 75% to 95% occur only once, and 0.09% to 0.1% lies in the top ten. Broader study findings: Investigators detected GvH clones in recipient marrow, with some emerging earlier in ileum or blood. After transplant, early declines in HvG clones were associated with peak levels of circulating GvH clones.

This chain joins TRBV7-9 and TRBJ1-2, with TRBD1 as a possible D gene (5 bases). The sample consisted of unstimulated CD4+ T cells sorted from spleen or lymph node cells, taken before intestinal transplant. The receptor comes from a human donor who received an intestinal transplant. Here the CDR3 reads CASSSSGGREFGYTF. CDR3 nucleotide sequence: TGTGCCAGCAGCTCGTCCGGGGGACGGGAGTTTGGCTACACCTTC.